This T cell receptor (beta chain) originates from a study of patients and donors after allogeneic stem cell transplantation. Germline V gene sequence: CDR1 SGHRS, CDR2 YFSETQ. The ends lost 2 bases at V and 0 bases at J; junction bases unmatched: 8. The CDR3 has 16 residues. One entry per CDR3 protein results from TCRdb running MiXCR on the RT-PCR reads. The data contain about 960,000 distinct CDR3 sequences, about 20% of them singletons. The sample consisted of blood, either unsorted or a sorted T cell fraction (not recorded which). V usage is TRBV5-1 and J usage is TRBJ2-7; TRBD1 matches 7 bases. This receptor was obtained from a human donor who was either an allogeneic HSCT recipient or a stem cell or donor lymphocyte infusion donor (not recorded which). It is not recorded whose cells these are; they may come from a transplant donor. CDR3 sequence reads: CASSFMGQRFSYEQYF. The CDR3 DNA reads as TGCGCCAGCAGCTTTATGGGACAGCGATTCTCCTACGAGCAGTACTTC.